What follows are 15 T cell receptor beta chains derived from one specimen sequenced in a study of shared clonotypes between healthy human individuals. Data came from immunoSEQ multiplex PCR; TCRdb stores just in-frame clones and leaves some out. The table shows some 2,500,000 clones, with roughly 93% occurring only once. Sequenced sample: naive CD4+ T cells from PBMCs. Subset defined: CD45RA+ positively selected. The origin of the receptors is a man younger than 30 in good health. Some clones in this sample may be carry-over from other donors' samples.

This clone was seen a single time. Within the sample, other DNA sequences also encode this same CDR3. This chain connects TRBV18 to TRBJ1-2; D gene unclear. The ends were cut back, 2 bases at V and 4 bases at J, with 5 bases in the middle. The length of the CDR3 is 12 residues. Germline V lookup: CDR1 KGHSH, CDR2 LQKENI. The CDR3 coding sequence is TGTGCCAGCTCACCAGAGGGCTATGGCTACACCTTC. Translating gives CASSPEGYGYTF.

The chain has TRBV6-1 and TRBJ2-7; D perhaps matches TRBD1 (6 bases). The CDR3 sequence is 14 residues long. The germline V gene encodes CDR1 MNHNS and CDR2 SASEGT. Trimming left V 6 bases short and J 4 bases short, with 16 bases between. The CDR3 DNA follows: TGTGCCAGCAGGCGGGCAGGGGAGAGTTACGAGCAGTACTTC. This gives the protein CASRRAGESYEQYF.

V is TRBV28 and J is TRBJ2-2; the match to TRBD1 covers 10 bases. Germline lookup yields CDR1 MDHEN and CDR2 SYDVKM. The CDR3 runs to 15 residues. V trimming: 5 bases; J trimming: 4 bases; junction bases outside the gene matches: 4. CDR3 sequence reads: CASSTRTGGTGELFF. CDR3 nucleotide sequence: TGTGCCAGCAGTACGAGGACAGGGGGCACCGGGGAGCTGTTTTTT.

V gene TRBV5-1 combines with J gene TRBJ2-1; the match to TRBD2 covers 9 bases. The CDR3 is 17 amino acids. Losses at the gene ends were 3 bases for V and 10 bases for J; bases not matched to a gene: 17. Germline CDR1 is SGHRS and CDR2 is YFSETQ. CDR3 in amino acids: CASSSAPRGATSGEQFF. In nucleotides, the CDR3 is TGCGCCAGCAGCTCCGCTCCCAGGGGGGCTACTAGCGGGGAGCAGTTCTTC.

Here the CDR3 reads CASRTTSGPQETQYF. CDR3 coding DNA: TGTGCCAGCAGAACCACTAGCGGTCCCCAAGAGACCCAGTACTTC. J is TRBJ2-5 and V is TRBV6-1, with 8 bases that match TRBD2. CDR1 is MNHNS, CDR2 SASEGT, per germline. The CDR3 runs 15 residues. V shed 6 bases, J shed 1 base, and the junction held 7 bases outside the gene matches.

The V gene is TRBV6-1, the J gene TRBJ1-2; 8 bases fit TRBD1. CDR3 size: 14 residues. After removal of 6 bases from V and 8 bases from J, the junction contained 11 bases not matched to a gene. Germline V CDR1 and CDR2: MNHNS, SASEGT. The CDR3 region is CASRIGQGRAGYTF. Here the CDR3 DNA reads TGTGCCAGCAGGATAGGACAGGGAAGAGCGGGCTACACCTTC.

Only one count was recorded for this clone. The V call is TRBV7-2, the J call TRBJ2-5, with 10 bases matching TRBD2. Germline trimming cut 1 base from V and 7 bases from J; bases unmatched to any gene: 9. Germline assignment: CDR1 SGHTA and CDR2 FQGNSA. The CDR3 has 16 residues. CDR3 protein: CASSLVSSGREWTQYF. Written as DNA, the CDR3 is TGTGCCAGCAGCTTAGTCTCTAGCGGGAGAGAGTGGACCCAGTACTTC.

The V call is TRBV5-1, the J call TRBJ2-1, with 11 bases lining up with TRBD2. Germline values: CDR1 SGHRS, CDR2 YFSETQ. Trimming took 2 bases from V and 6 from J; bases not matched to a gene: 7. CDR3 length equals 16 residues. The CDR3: CASSFFLAGGSNEQFF. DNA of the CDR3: TGCGCCAGCAGCTTCTTCCTAGCGGGAGGTAGCAATGAGCAGTTCTTC.

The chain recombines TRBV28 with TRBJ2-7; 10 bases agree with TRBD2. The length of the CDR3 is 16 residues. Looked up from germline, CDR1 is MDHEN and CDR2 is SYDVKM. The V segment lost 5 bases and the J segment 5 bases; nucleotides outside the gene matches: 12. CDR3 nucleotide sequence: TGTGCCAGCAGTCTCGGGGGAGCGGGAGGGTTTCACGAGCAGTACTTC. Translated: CASSLGGAGGFHEQYF.

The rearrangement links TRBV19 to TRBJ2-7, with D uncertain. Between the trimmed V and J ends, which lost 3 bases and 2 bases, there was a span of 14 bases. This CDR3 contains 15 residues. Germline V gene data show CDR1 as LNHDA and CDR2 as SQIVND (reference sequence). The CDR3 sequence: CASSIGPAPTYEQYF. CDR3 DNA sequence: TGTGCCAGTAGTATTGGGCCGGCGCCGACCTACGAGCAGTACTTC. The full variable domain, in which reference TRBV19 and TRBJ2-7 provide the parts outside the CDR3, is DGGITQSPKYLFRKEGQNVTLSCEQNLNHDAMYWYRQDPGQGLRLIYYSQIVNDFQKGDIAEGYSVSREKKESFPLTVTSAQKNPTAFYLCASSIGPAPTYEQYFGPGTRLTVT.

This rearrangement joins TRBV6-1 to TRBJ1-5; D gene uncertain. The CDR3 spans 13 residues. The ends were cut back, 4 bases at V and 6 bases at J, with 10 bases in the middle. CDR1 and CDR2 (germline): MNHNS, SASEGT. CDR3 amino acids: CASSGNSIQPQHF. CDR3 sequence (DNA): TGTGCCAGCAGTGGGAACAGTATTCAGCCCCAGCATTTT.

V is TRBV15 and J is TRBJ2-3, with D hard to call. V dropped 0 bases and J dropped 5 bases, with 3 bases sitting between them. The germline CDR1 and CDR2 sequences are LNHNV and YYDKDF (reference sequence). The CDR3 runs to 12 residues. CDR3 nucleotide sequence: TGTGCCACCAGCAGAGATATAGATACGCAGTATTTT. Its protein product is CATSRDIDTQYF.

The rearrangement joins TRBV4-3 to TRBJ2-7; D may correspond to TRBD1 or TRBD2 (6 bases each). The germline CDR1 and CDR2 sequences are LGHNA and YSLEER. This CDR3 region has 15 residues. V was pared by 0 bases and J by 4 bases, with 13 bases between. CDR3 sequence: CASSQDRRGVYEQYF. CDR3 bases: TGCGCCAGCAGCCAAGATCGGAGGGGGGTTTACGAGCAGTACTTC.

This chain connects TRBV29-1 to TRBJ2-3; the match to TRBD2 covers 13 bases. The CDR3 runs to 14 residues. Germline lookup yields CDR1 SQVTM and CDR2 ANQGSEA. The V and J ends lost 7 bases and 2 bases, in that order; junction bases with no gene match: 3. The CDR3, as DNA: TGCAGCGGGGGACTAGCGGGAATCACAGATACGCAGTATTTT. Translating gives CSGGLAGITDTQYF.

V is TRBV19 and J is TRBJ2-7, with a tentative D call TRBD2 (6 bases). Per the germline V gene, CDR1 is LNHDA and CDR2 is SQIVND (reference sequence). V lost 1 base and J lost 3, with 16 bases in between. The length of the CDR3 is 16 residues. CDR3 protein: CASSIGVYGSGYEQYF. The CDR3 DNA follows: TGTGCCAGTAGTATAGGGGTATACGGTAGCGGCTACGAGCAGTACTTC.